This TCR beta chain is from a study of CD8+ T cells in alopecia areata. About the research overall: Treated patients' severity was scored by percentage of affected scalp area.

Noted treatment: oral pan-JAK inhibitor, 5-10 mg twice daily. This clone was found a few times. Its matching antigen is unknown. cDNA serving as the sequencing template came from extracted, reverse transcribed RNA. Data came from immunoSEQ multiplex PCR; TCRdb stores just in-frame clones and leaves some out. The sample carries roughly 120,000 clones, roughly 60% recorded once. Study-wide findings and caveats: Only one nonresponder was present, which leaves the link between baseline CD8+ expansion and response uncertain. While patients received tofacitinib, many expanded lesional clones remained present in scalp and blood.

Source: CD8+ T cells sorted from blood, taken at week 4, from a patient treated with tofacitinib. This TCR came from a human donor with alopecia areata.

The CDR3 loop reads CASSLAGELFF. The CDR3 region has the DNA TGTGCCAGCAGCTTAGCCGGGGAGCTGTTTTTT. This sequence joins TRBV7-9 and TRBJ2-2; no definite D call. Germline assignment: CDR1 SEHNR and CDR2 FQNEAQ (reference sequence). The CDR3 has 11 amino acids. V was cut by 0 bases and J by 7 bases, with 0 bases left in between.